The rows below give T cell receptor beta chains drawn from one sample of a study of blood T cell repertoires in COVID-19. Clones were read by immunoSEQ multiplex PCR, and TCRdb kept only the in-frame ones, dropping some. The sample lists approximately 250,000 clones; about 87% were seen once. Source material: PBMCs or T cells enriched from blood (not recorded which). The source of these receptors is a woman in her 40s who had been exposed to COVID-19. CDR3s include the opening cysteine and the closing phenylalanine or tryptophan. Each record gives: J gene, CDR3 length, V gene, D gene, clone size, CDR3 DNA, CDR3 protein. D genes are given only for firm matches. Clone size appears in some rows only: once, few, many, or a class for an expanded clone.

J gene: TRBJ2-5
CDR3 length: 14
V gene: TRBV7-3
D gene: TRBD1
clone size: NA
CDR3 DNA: TGTGCCAGCAGCTTAACGGGACAGGGGAGGACCCAGTACTTC
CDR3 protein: CASSLTGQGRTQYF

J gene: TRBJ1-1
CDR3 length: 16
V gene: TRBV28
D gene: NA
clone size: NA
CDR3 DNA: TGTGCCAGCAGTCGAACCTGGCCAGAACTGAACACTGAAGCTTTCTTT
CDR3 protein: CASSRTWPELNTEAFF

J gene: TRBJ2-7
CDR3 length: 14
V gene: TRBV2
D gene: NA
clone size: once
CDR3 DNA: TGTGCCAGCCTGCTCACAGGGAGAGGATACGAGCAGTACTTC
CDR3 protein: CASLLTGRGYEQYF

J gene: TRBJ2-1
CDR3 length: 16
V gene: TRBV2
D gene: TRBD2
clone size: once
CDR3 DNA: TGTGCCAGCAGTTCCGGACTAGCGGGGGGGTACAATGAGCAGTTCTTC
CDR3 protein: CASSSGLAGGYNEQFF

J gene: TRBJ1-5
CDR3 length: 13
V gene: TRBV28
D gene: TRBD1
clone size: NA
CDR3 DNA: TGTGCCAGCAGTTATGACAGGGATCAGCCCCAGCATTTT
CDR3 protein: CASSYDRDQPQHF

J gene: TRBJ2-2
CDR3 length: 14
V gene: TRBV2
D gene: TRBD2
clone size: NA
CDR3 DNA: TGTGCCACCGGGACTAGCGGGAACACCGGGGAGCTGTTTTTT
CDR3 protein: CATGTSGNTGELFF

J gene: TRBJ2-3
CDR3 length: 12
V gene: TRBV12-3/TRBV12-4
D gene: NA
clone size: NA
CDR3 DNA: TGTGCCAGCAAGAGCCCCACAGATACGCAGTATTTT
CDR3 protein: CASKSPTDTQYF

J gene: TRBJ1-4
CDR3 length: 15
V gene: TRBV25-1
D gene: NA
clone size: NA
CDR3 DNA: TGTGCCAGCAGTGATTCGGGAGTAACTAATGAAAAACTGTTTTTT
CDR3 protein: CASSDSGVTNEKLFF

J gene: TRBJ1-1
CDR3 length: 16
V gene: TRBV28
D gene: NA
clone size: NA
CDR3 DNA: TGTGCCAGCAGTTCACTTACCGAGGGTGGCGGCACTGAAGCTTTCTTT
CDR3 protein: CASSSLTEGGGTEAFF

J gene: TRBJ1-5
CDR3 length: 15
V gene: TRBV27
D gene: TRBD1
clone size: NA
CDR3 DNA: TGTGCCAGCAGCAGACAGGGGCGCGACGGCCAGCCCCAGCATTTT
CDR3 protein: CASSRQGRDGQPQHF

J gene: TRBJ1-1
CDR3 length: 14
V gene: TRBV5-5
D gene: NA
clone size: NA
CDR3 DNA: TGTGCCAGCAGCTTGGTGGGCAAGAACACTGAAGCTTTCTTT
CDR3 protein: CASSLVGKNTEAFF

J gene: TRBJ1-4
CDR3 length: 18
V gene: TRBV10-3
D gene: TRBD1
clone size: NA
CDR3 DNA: TGTGCCACCTGGGACAGCCGGGGTGGTTTCACTCGTAATGAAAAACTGTTTTTT
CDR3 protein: CATWDSRGGFTRNEKLFF

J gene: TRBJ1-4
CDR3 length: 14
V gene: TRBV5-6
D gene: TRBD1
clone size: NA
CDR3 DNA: TGTGCCAGCAGCTCGGGGACAGCGCTCGAAAAACTGTTTTTT
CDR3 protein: CASSSGTALEKLFF

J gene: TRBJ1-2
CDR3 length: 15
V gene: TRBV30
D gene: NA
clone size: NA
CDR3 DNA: TGTGCCTGGAGGAGTTGGATAGGGCGGGTCGGAGGCTACACCTTC
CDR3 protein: CAWRSWIGRVGGYTF

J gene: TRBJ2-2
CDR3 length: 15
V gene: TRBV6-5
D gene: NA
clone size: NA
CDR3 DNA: TGTGCCAGCAGCCACGACGGGACACTCACCGGGGAGCTGTTTTTT
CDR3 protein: CASSHDGTLTGELFF

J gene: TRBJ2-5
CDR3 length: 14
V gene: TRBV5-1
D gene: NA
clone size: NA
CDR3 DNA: TGCGCCAGCAGCTCTTCTGTGACTCAAGAGACCCAGTACTTC
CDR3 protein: CASSSSVTQETQYF

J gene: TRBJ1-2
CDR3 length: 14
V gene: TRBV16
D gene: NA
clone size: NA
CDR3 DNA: TGTGCCAGCAGCCAATCGGTTACGGGGTTGGGCTACACCTTC
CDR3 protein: CASSQSVTGLGYTF

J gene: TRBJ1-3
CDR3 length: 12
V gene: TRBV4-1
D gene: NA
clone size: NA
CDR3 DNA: TGCGCCAGCAGCCCCCGTGGAAACACCATATATTTT
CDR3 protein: CASSPRGNTIYF

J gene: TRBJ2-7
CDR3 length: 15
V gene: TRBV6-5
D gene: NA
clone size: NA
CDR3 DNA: TGTGCCAGCAGTTCTAGCGGACAGGGTGACGCCGAGCAGTACTTC
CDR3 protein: CASSSSGQGDAEQYF

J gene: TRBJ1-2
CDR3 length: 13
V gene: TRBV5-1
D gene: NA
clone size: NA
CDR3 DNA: TGCGCCAGCAGCTGGGAGGGTCACTATGGCTACACCTTC
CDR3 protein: CASSWEGHYGYTF

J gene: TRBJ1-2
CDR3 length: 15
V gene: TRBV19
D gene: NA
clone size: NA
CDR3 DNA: TGTGCCAGTAGTCCCGGAAGTCGGCAGACGGGGGGCTACACCTTC
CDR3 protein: CASSPGSRQTGGYTF

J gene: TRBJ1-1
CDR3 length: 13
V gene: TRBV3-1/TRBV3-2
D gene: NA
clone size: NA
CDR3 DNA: TGTGCCAGCAGCCACGGACCTCGGAGGGAAGCTTTCTTT
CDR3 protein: CASSHGPRREAFF

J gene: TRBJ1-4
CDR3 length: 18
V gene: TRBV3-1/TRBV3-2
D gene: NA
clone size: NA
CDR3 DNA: TGTGCCAGCAGCCAAGATTCGGGGGGGCGCGGTCGGTATGAAAAACTGTTTTTT
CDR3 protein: CASSQDSGGRGRYEKLFF

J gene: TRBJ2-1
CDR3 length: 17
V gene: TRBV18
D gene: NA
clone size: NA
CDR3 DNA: TGTGCCAGCTCACCACCGAGATTCAGGGGGGTTCAGGGTGAGCAGTTCTTC
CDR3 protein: CASSPPRFRGVQGEQFF

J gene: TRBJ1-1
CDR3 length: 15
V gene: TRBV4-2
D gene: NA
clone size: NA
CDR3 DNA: TGTGCCAGCAGCCCGACAGGCTCCCAGAACACTGAAGCTTTCTTT
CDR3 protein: CASSPTGSQNTEAFF

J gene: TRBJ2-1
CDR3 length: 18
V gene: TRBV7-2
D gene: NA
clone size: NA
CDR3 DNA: TGTGCCAGCAGCCAGGGGCCAATAAGGGAGAATCGCTACAATGAGCAGTTCTTC
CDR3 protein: CASSQGPIRENRYNEQFF

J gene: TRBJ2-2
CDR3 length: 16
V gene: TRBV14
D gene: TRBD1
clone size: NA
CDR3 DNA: TGTGCCAGCAGACTCTCCGGGACAGGGAGCACCGGGGAGCTGTTTTTT
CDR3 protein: CASRLSGTGSTGELFF